A single T cell receptor (beta chain) is shown here with its context. Its cognate antigen is unknown. These data come from a study of sequential checkpoint blockade in melanoma. Study overall: Matched biopsies came pretreatment and at week 13 for about 24 patients. Findings of the study overall: For nivolumab-first patients, baseline tumor clonality was associated with response. About 30 times likelier clinical benefit followed increased tumor T-cell fraction and clonality.

Treatment denoted: randomized to nivolumab then ipilimumab (arm A) or the reverse (arm B). No patient had prior DNA-damaging chemotherapy. TCRdb's copy holds only in-frame clones and misses some; the assay was immunoSEQ multiplex PCR. The sample has roughly 20,000 clones; under 30% are singletons. CDR1 is LNHDA, CDR2 SQIVND, per germline (reference sequence). Trimming pared 10 bases from V and 6 bases from J, leaving 19 bases between. This CDR3 has 13 residues. Material: tumor tissue (inferred from file names), obtained from a patient given nivolumab and ipilimumab in sequence. The sequence came from a human donor with melanoma. This chain joins TRBV19 and TRBJ2-7; D is unresolved. The CDR3 loop is CATGLGFGREQYF. As DNA, the CDR3 is TGTGCCACCGGCCTCGGTTTTGGTCGCGAGCAGTACTTC.